Listed below are T cell receptor beta chains from one sample, sequenced in a study of T cell repertoires in cytomegalovirus infection. TCRdb called the reads again in MiXCR, with one record for every CDR3 protein. In the table there are fewer than 1,000,000 distinct CDR3 sequences, around 32% of which are singletons. These receptors lack a known antigen. The sequencing used cultured CD8+ T cells from PBMCs, collected from culture after CMV antigen stimulation. These receptors were taken from a human donor in good health (CMV status not recorded). Some clones in this sample may be carry-over from other donors' samples. Each CDR3 is given with its conserved first and last residue. D genes are given only for firm matches. Size is stated for part of the rows, as once, few or many counts, or as a class when the clone is expanded.

V	J	length	size	D	CDR3	DNA
TRBV19	TRBJ2-7	14	many	TRBD1	CASSPGTGTYEQYF	TGTGCCAGCAGCCCCGGGACAGGCACCTACGAGCAGTACTTC
TRBV6-2/TRBV6-3	TRBJ1-5	12	NA	TRBD1	CACTTGSQPQHF	TGTGCCTGCACGACAGGGAGCCAGCCCCAGCATTTT
TRBV7-9	TRBJ2-7	14	NA	NA	CASSLPTPGDEQYF	TGTGCCAGCAGCTTACCTACCCCAGGGGACGAGCAGTACTTC
TRBV20-1	TRBJ2-2	12	few	NA	CSAPGGTGELFF	TGCAGTGCTCCCGGAGGCACCGGGGAGCTGTTTTTT
TRBV2	TRBJ2-6	22	few	NA	CASSELGPSSLDSPSGANVLTF	TGTGCCAGCAGTGAATTAGGGCCCTCTTCACTGGACAGCCCCTCTGGGGCCAACGTCCTGACTTTC
TRBV18	TRBJ2-7	14	few	NA	CASSPGRGAYEQYF	TGTGCCAGCTCACCGGGGAGGGGGGCCTACGAGCAGTACTTC
TRBV4-1	TRBJ1-1	16	few	NA	CASSREQLGMNTEAFF	TGCGCCAGCAGCCGTGAACAGCTGGGGATGAACACTGAAGCTTTCTTT
TRBV7-6	TRBJ2-1	12	once	TRBD2	CASRRAGETQFF	TGTGCCAGCAGACGGGCGGGGGAGACGCAGTTCTTC
TRBV4-2	TRBJ2-2	16	few	NA	CASSQGDPPGTGELFF	TGTGCCAGCAGCCAAGGGGACCCACCGGGCACCGGGGAGCTGTTTTTT
TRBV6-5	TRBJ1-1	13	few	NA	CASQFALNTEAFF	TGTGCCAGCCAGTTTGCCCTGAACACTGAAGCTTTCTTT
TRBV6-6	TRBJ2-5	16	NA	NA	CASSYWLDDGKETQYF	TGTGCCAGCAGTTACTGGTTGGATGACGGAAAAGAGACCCAGTACTTC
TRBV11-2	TRBJ2-1	15	NA	TRBD2	CASSFRRGGADEQFF	TGTGCCAGCAGCTTCCGTCGCGGGGGGGCCGATGAGCAGTTCTTC
TRBV9	TRBJ1-2	12	NA	TRBD1	CATDDRVGGYTF	TGTGCCACCGATGACAGGGTGGGTGGCTACACCTTC
TRBV14	TRBJ1-6	16	once	NA	CASSQGWRNPNSPLHF	TGTGCCAGCAGCCAAGGGTGGCGAAACCCCAATTCACCCCTCCACTTT
TRBV7-6	TRBJ2-3	16	many	TRBD1	CASSPIGQGYTDTQYF	TGTGCCAGCAGCCCGATCGGACAGGGGTACACAGATACGCAGTATTTT
TRBV7-6	TRBJ1-5	17	NA	NA	CASSLDIRGRGNQPQHF	TGTGCCAGCAGCTTAGATATCAGGGGACGGGGGAATCAGCCCCAGCATTTT
TRBV20-1	TRBJ2-3	19	NA	NA	CSARSLGSITSSPGYTQYF	TGCAGTGCTAGAAGTTTGGGGTCGATAACTAGCAGTCCCGGGTATACGCAGTATTTT
TRBV7-6	TRBJ2-5	14	NA	NA	CASSFLTAQETQYF	TGTGCCAGCAGCTTTTTGACAGCCCAAGAGACCCAGTACTTC
TRBV27	TRBJ1-2	15	NA	TRBD1	CASSVDRVPFYGYTF	TGTGCCAGCAGTGTCGACAGGGTTCCTTTCTATGGCTACACCTTC
TRBV11-3	TRBJ2-7	12	NA	TRBD1	CASSSDRREQYF	TGTGCCAGCAGCTCGGACAGGCGGGAGCAGTACTTC